The 11 T cell receptor beta chains presented below share a single source sample, sequenced in a study of blood T cell repertoires in COVID-19. Libraries were prepared by immunoSEQ multiplex PCR; TCRdb keeps only in-frame clonotypes and omits some of them. The sample lists roughly 25,000 clones; around 60% were seen once. The specimen was peripheral blood. Receptor source: a man aged 55 to 69 with active or convalescent COVID-19.

This sequence joins TRBV5-1 and TRBJ2-7; 8 positions match TRBD1. Looked up from germline, CDR1 is SGHRS and CDR2 is YFSETQ. This CDR3 contains 14 residues. Losses at the gene ends were 2 bases for V and 6 bases for J; bases not matched to a gene: 7. CDR3 residues: CASSLGQGLSEQYF. For the CDR3, the DNA is TGCGCCAGCAGCTTAGGACAGGGCCTGAGCGAGCAGTACTTC.

This clone is a singleton in its sample. This rearrangement joins TRBV27 to TRBJ2-7; 10 positions agree with TRBD2. Germline values: CDR1 MNHEY, CDR2 SMNVEV (reference sequence). The CDR3 is made up of 16 amino acids. The V segment lost 6 bases and the J segment 2 bases; nucleotides outside the gene matches: 10. CDR3 coding DNA: TGTGCCAGCAGCCCACCGACTAGCGGGCCTCCCTACGAGCAGTACTTC. Encoded protein: CASSPPTSGPPYEQYF.

V usage is TRBV9 and J usage is TRBJ1-3; D possibly corresponds to TRBD1 (6 bases). The CDR3 sequence is 18 residues long. The V end was cut by 6 bases, the J end by 0 bases, with 22 bases between. In germline, CDR1 is SGDLS, CDR2 YYNGEE. CDR3 sequence: CASIQISDRRISGNTIYF. The CDR3, as DNA: TGTGCCAGCATCCAAATATCAGACAGGAGAATCTCTGGAAACACCATATATTTT. Looking up the rest from reference TRBV9 and TRBJ1-3 gives the full variable domain: DSGVTQTPKHLITATGQRVTLRCSPRSGDLSVYWYQQSLDQGLQFLIQYYNGEERAKGNILERFSAQQFPDLHSELNLSSLELGDSALYFCASIQISDRRISGNTIYFGEGSWLTVV.

This clone was counted a few times. This chain joins TRBV29-1 and TRBJ1-2, with D possibly being TRBD1 (6 bases). V lost 6 bases and J 7 bases, leaving 15 bases between the germline ends. The CDR3 extends over 12 amino acids. Germline-derived CDR1 and CDR2 are SQVTM and ANQGSEA. The CDR3: CSVETGLTGYTF. The CDR3 DNA reads TGCAGCGTGGAGACAGGTTTAACTGGCTACACCTTC.

This clone was counted a single time. This chain connects TRBV7-9 to TRBJ2-3; 9 bases fit TRBD2. The J segment lost 0 bases and the V segment lost 3 bases, leaving 13 bases of the junction unmatched. Germline CDR1 reads SEHNR; CDR2 reads FQNEAQ (reference sequence). The CDR3 consists of 19 residues. CDR3 sequence reads: CASSFIRASGTSSTDTQYF. The CDR3 bases are TGTGCCAGCAGCTTTATCAGGGCTAGCGGGACGTCTAGCACAGATACGCAGTATTTT.

The chain has TRBV27 and TRBJ2-7; 11 bases are shared with TRBD2. Trimming cost V 4 bases and J 3 bases; bases outside gene matches: 5. The length of the CDR3 is 15 residues. Germline CDR1 reads MNHEY; CDR2 reads SMNVEV (reference sequence). The CDR3 DNA reads TGTGCCAGCAGTTCCACTAGCGGGGGTTTCTACGAGCAGTACTTC. It yields the protein CASSSTSGGFYEQYF.

This sequence joins TRBV4-2 and TRBJ2-2, with a tentative D call TRBD2 (6 bases). CDR1 and CDR2 from the germline V gene are LGHNA and YNFKEQ. The V gene lost 1 base and the J gene lost 7 bases, with 16 bases spanning the gap. The CDR3 has 16 residues. As DNA, the CDR3 is TGTGCCAGCAGCCAAGGGACTGGAGTGGGGGGCGGGGAGCTGTTTTTT. It encodes CASSQGTGVGGGELFF.

This clone was detected only once. The chain couples TRBV5-1 to TRBJ2-7; D gene uncertain. This CDR3 region has 15 residues. Deletions cut 0 bases from V and 0 bases from J, with 10 bases between. Germline CDR1 SGHRS, CDR2 YFSETQ. CDR3 region: CASSLVAVSSYEQYF. CDR3 sequence (DNA): TGCGCCAGCAGCTTGGTGGCTGTCAGCTCCTACGAGCAGTACTTC.

The chain carries TRBV28 and TRBJ1-2; 8 bases line up with TRBD1. The germline V gene has CDR1 MDHEN and CDR2 SYDVKM. This CDR3 is built from 15 residues. The trim removed 7 bases at V and 3 bases at J, leaving 10 bases unmatched. The CDR3 coding sequence is TGTGCCAGCATGCCTCCGGGACAGGATCACTATGGCTACACCTTC. Its translation: CASMPPGQDHYGYTF.

CDR3 region: CASSPREQETQYF. The CDR3 DNA sequence: TGTGCCAGCAGTCCTCGGGAGCAAGAGACCCAGTACTTC. The rearrangement uses TRBV6-6 and TRBJ2-5; possibly TRBD2 for D (6 bases). This CDR3 contains 13 residues. The germline V gene has CDR1 MNHNY and CDR2 SVGAGI (reference sequence). Trimming took off 5 bases at V and 2 bases at J, with 9 bases between the two ends.

This clone turned up a few times. CDR3: CASSQPGPGGTQYF. CDR3 sequence (DNA): TGTGCCAGCAGCCAACCGGGTCCAGGGGGGACCCAGTACTTC. The chain uses TRBV3-1 (or the pseudogene TRBV3-2) and TRBJ2-5, with 7 bases identical to TRBD1. This CDR3 has 14 residues. CDR1 LGHDT and CDR2 YNNKEL come from the germline V gene (reference sequence). Germline trimming cut 2 bases from V and 7 bases from J; bases unmatched to any gene: 7.